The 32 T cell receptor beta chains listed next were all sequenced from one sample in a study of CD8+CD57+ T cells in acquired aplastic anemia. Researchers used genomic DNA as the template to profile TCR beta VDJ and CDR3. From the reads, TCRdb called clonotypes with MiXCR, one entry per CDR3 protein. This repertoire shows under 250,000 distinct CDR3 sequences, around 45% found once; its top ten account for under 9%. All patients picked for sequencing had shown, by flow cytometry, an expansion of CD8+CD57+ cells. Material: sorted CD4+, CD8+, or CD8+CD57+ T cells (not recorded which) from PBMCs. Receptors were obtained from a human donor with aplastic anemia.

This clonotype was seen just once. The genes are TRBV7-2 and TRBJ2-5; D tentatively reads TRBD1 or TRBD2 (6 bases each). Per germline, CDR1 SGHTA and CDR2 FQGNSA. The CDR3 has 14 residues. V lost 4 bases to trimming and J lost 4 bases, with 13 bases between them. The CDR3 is CASSSGVGAETQYF. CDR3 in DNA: TGTGCCAGCAGCTCGGGAGTGGGGGCAGAGACCCAGTACTTC. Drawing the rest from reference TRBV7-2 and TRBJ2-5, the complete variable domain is GAGVSQSPSNKVTEKGKDVELRCDPISGHTALYWYRQSLGQGLEFLIYFQGNSAPDKSGLPSDRFSAERTGGSVSTLTIQRTQQEDSAVYLCASSSGVGAETQYFGPGTRLLVL.

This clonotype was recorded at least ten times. The CDR3 loop is CASSSPEQAPNYGYTF. CDR3 in DNA: TGTGCCAGCAGTTCCCCTGAGCAGGCCCCTAACTATGGCTACACCTTC. J is TRBJ1-2 and V is TRBV12-3 or TRBV12-4; D not resolved. Trimming shortened V by 4 bases and J by 0 bases, and 15 bases separated the two germline ends. The CDR3 contains 16 residues.

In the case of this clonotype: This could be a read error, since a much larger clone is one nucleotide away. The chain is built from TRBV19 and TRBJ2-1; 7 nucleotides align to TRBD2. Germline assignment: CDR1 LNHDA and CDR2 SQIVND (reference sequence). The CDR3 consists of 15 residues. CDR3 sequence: CASSITAGSYSEQFF. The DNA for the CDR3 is TGTGCCAGTAGTATAACAGCGGGGTCATACAGTGAGCAGTTCTTC.

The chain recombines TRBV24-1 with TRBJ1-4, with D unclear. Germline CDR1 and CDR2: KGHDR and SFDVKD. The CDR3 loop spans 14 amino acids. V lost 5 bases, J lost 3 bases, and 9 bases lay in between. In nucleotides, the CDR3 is TGTGCCACCAGTGTGCTGAAGGCTAATGAAAAACTGTTTTTT. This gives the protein CATSVLKANEKLFF.

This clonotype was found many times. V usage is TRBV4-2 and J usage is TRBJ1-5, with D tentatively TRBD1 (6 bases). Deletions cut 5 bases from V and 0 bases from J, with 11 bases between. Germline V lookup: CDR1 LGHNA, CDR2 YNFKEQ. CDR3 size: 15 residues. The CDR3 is CASSIRDNSNQPQHF. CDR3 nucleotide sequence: TGTGCCAGCAGCATCCGGGACAATAGCAATCAGCCCCAGCATTTT.

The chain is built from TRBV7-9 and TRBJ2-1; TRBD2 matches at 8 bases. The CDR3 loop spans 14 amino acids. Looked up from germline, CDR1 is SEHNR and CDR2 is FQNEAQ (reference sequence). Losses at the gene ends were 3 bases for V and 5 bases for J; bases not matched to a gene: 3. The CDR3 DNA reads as TGTGCCAGCAGCTTCGGGGGGGCTAACAATGAGCAGTTCTTC. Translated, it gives CASSFGGANNEQFF.

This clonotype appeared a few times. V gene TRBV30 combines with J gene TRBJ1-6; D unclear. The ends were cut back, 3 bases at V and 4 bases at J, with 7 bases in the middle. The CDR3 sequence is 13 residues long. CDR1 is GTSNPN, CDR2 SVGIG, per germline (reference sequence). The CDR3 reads CAWRRIYNSPLHF. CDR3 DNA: TGTGCCTGGAGACGGATTTATAATTCACCCCTCCACTTT.

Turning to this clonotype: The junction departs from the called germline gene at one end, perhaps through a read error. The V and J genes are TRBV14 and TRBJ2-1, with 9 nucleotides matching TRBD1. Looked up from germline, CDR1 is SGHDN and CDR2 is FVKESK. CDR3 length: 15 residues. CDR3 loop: CASSQDRGTRNEQLF. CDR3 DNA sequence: TGTGCCAGCAGCCAGGACAGGGGAACGAGAAATGAGCAGCTCTTC. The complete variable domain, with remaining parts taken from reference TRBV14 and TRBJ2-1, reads EAGVTQFPSHSVIEKGQTVTLRCDPISGHDNLYWYRRVMGKEIKFLLHFVKESKQDESGMPNNRFLAERTGGTYSTLKVQPAELEDSGVYFCASSQDRGTRNEQLFGPGTRLTVL.

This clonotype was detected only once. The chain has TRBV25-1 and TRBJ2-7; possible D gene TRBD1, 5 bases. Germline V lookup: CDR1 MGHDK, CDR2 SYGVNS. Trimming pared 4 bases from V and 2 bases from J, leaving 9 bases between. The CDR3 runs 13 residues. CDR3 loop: CASSGYRTYEQYF. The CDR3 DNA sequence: TGTGCCAGCAGTGGCTACAGGACCTACGAGCAGTACTTC.

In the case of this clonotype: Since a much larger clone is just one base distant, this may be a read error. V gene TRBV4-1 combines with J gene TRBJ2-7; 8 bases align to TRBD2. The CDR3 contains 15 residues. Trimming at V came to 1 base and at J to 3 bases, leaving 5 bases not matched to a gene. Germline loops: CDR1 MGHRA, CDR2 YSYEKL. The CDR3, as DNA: TGCGCCAGCAGCCAAGCTGAGACTAGCGTCTACGAGCAGTACTTC. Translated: CASSQAETSVYEQYF.

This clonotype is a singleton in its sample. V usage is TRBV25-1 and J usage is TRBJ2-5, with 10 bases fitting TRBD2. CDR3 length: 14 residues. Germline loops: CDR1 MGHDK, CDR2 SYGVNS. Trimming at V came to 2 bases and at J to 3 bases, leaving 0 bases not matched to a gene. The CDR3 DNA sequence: TGTGCCAGCAGTGAACTAGCGGGAGAAGAGACCCAGTACTTC. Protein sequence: CASSELAGEETQYF.

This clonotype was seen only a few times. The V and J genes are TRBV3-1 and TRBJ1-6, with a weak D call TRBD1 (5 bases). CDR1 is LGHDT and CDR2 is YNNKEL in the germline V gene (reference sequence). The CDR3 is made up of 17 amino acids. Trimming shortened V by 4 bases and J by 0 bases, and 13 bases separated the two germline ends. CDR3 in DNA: TGTGCCAGCAGCCGGGACGGGACGAGCTCCTATAATTCACCCCTCCACTTT. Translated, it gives CASSRDGTSSYNSPLHF.

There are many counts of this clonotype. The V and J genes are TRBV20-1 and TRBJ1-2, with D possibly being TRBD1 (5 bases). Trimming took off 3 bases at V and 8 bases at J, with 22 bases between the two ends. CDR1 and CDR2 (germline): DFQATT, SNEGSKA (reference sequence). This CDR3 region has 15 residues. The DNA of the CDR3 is TGCAGTGCTAGCCCCCCGGGACCGACATCGGGGGGCTACACCTTC. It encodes CSASPPGPTSGGYTF.

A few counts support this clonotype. The CDR3 loop is CATSRDRGANNSPLHF. CDR3 nucleotide sequence: TGTGCCACCAGCAGAGACAGGGGGGCCAACAATTCACCCCTCCACTTT. The rearrangement links TRBV15 to TRBJ1-6; 7 bases map to TRBD1. Germline V gene sequence: CDR1 LNHNV, CDR2 YYDKDF (reference sequence). The CDR3 contains 16 residues. V trimming: 0 bases; J trimming: 7 bases; junction bases outside the gene matches: 6.

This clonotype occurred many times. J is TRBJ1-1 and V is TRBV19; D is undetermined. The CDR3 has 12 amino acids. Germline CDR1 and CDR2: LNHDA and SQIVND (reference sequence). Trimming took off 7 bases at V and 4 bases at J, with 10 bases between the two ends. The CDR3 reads CASNIGGTEAFF. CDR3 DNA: TGTGCCAGTAACATCGGAGGCACTGAAGCTTTCTTT.

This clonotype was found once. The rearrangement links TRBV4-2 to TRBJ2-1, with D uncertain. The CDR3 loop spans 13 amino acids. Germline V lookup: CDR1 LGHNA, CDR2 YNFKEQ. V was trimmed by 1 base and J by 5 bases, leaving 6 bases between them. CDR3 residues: CASSQVTNNEQFF. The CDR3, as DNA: TGTGCCAGCAGCCAAGTGACGAACAATGAGCAGTTCTTC.

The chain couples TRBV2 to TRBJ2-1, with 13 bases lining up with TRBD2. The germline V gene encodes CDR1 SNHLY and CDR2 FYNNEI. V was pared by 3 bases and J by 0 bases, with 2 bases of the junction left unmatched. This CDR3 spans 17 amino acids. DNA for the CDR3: TGTGCCAGCAGTGACCGGACTAGCGGGAGCTCCTACAATGAGCAGTTCTTC. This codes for CASSDRTSGSSYNEQFF.

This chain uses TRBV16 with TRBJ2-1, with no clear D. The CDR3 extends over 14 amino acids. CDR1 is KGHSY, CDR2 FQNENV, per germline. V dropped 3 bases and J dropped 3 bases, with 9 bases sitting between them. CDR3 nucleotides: TGTGCCAGCAGCCATGGGATCCACTACAATGAGCAGTTCTTC. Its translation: CASSHGIHYNEQFF.

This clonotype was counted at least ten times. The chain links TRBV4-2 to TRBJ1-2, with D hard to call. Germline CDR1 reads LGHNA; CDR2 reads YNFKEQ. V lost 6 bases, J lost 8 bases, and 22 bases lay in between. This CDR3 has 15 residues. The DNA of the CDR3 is TGTGCCAGCAGTCCAAGACGCGTCATGGACGGCGGCTACACCTTC. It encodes CASSPRRVMDGGYTF.

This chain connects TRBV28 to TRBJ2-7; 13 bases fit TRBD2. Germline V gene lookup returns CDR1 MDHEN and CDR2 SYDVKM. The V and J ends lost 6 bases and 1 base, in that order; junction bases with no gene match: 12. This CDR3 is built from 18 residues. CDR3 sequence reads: CASSPSTSGRVWSYEQYF. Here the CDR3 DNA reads TGTGCCAGCAGCCCTAGCACTAGCGGGAGGGTGTGGTCCTACGAGCAGTACTTC.

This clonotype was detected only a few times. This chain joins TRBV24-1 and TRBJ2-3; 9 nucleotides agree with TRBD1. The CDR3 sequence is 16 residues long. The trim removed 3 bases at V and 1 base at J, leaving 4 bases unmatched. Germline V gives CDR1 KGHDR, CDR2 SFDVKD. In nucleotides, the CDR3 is TGTGCCACCAGTGATGCCCGGGACAGGGGCACAGATACGCAGTATTTT. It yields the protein CATSDARDRGTDTQYF.

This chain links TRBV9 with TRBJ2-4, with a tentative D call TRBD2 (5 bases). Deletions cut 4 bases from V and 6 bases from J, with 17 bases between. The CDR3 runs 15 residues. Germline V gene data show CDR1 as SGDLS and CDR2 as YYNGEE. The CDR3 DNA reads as TGTGCCAGCAGCCTACTTGGGAGTGCCGGAAACATTCAGTACTTC. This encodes CASSLLGSAGNIQYF.

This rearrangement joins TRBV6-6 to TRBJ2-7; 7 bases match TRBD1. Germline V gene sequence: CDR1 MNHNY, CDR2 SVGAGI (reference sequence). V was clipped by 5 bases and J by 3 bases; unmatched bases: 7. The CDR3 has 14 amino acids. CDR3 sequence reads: CASSTGTEVYEQYF. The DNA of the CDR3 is TGTGCCAGCAGTACCGGGACAGAAGTCTACGAGCAGTACTTC.

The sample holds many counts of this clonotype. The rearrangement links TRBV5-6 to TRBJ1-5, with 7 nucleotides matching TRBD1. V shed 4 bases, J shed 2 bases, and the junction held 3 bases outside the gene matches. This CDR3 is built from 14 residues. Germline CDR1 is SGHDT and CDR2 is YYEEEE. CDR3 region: CASSLGTGNQPQHF. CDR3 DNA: TGTGCCAGCAGCCTCGGGACAGGCAATCAGCCCCAGCATTTT. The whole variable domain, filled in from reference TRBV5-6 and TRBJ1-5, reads DAGVTQSPTHLIKTRGQQVTLRCSPKSGHDTVSWYQQALGQGPQFIFQYYEEEERQRGNFPDRFSGHQFPNYSSELNVNALLLGDSALYLCASSLGTGNQPQHFGDGTRLSIL.

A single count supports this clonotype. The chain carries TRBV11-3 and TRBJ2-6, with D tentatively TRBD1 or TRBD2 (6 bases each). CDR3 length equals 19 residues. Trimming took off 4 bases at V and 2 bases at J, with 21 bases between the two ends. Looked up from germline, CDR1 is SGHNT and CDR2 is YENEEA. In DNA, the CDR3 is TGTGCCAGCAGCTACCGGGGGCCGTTTGAACTCCCTGGGGCCAACGTCCTGACTTTC. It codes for CASSYRGPFELPGANVLTF.

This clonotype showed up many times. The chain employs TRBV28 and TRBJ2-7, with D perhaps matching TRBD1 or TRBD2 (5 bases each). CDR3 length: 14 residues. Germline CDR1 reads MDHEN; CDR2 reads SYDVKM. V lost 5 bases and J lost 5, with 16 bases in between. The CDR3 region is CASSPGRRKDEQYF. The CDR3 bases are TGTGCCAGCAGTCCGGGACGGCGGAAGGACGAGCAGTACTTC.

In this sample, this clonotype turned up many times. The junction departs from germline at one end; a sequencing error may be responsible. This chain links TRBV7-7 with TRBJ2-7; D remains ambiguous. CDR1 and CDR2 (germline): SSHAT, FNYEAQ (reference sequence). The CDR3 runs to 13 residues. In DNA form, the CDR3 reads TGTGCTAGCAGCTTGGGCCCCTACTACGAGCAGTACTTC. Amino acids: CASSLGPYYEQYF.

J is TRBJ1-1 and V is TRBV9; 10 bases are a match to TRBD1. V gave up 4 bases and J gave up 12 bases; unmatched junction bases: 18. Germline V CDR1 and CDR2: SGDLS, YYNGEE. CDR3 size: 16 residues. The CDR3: CASSFRPDRGDREPFF. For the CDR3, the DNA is TGTGCCAGCAGCTTTCGCCCGGACAGGGGGGATAGGGAACCTTTCTTT.

The CDR3 DNA reads TGCGCCAGCAGTGATAGTGGGACACCGAACACTGAAGCTTTCTTT. It translates to CASSDSGTPNTEAFF. The chain links TRBV10-1 to TRBJ1-1; D perhaps matches TRBD1 (6 bases). V was cut by 3 bases and J by 1 base, with 12 bases left in between. Germline V gene sequence: CDR1 WNHNN, CDR2 SYGVQD (reference sequence). This CDR3 has 15 residues.

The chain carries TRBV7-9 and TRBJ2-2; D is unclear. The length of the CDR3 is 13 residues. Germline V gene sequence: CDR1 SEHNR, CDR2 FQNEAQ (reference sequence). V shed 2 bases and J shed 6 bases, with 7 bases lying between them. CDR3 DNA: TGTGCCAGCAGCTTAAGGATAGCCGGGGAGCTGTTTTTT. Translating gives CASSLRIAGELFF.

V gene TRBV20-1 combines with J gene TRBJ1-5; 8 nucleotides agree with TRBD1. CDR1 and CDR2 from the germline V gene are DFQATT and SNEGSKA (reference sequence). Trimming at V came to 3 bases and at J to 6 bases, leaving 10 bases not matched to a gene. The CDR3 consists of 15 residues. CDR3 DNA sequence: TGCAGTGCTAGTGCTCTGGACAGGGAGGTTCAGCCCCAGCATTTT. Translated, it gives CSASALDREVQPQHF.

The CDR3 is CATIRTDMNTEAFF. CDR3 coding DNA: TGTGCCACCATCCGGACAGACATGAACACTGAAGCTTTCTTT. The chain joins TRBV10-3 to TRBJ1-1; D may be TRBD1 (6 bases). The germline CDR1 and CDR2 sequences are ENHRY and SYGVKD. There are 14 residues in the CDR3. Deletions cut 10 bases from V and 0 bases from J, with 15 bases between.